The 21 T cell receptor beta chains below come from one sample, sequenced in a study of shared clonotypes between healthy human individuals. Repertoires were generated with immunoSEQ multiplex PCR, while TCRdb's copy carries only in-frame clones and drops some. Here the sample spans around 2.5 million clones, 80% to 95% being singletons. Sequencing was done on a sample of naive CD4+ T cells from PBMCs. Subset meaning: CD45RA+ positively selected. The receptors originated from a man younger than 30 in good health. Some clones in this sample may be carry-over from other donors' samples.

The chain carries TRBV19 and TRBJ2-7; the D is unclear. This CDR3 is built from 15 residues. The ends were cut back, 5 bases at V and 2 bases at J, with 16 bases in the middle. Per germline, CDR1 LNHDA and CDR2 SQIVND (reference sequence). The CDR3: CASSAPGGRAYEQYF. The CDR3 nucleotides are TGTGCCAGTAGTGCGCCGGGTGGAAGGGCCTACGAGCAGTACTTC.

The chain is built from TRBV30 and TRBJ2-3; D unresolved. The CDR3 length is 12 residues. V was shortened by 0 bases and J by 4 bases, with 5 bases between the two germline ends. CDR1 GTSNPN and CDR2 SVGIG come from the germline V gene (reference sequence). DNA of the CDR3: TGTGCCTGGAGTGTAACAGCAGATACGCAGTATTTT. Residues: CAWSVTADTQYF.

The chain uses TRBV30 and TRBJ2-3; D not certain. V was shortened by 2 bases and J by 3 bases, with 12 bases between the two germline ends. Germline values: CDR1 GTSNPN, CDR2 SVGIG (reference sequence). This CDR3 has 14 amino acids. CDR3 nucleotides: TGTGCCTGGAGTCGCCCTAGAGAAACAGATACGCAGTATTTT. The encoded protein is CAWSRPRETDTQYF.

A note on this clone: This same CDR3 is encoded by further DNA sequences in the sample. The rearrangement links TRBV5-1 to TRBJ2-1, with 11 bases aligning to TRBD2. This CDR3 contains 16 residues. The trim removed 0 bases at V and 6 bases at J, leaving 5 bases unmatched. CDR1 and CDR2 (germline): SGHRS, YFSETQ. The CDR3: CASSLGGLAGLNEQFF. In nucleotides, the CDR3 is TGCGCCAGCAGCTTGGGTGGACTAGCGGGCCTCAATGAGCAGTTCTTC. Combining the CDR3 with reference TRBV5-1 and TRBJ2-1 gives the whole variable domain KAGVTQTPRYLIKTRGQQVTLSCSPISGHRSVSWYQQTPGQGLQFLFEYFSETQRNKGNFPGRFSGRQFSNSRSEMNVSTLELGDSALYLCASSLGGLAGLNEQFFGPGTRLTVL.

The gene calls are TRBV14 and TRBJ2-2, with 9 nucleotides matching TRBD1. The CDR3 spans 15 residues. CDR1 SGHDN and CDR2 FVKESK come from the germline V gene. The ends lost 5 bases at V and 6 bases at J; junction bases unmatched: 7. Here the CDR3 reads CASSSTGGVAGELFF. In DNA form, the CDR3 reads TGTGCCAGCAGCAGTACAGGGGGCGTCGCCGGGGAGCTGTTTTTT.

This clone was detected once. The rearrangement uses TRBV5-4 and TRBJ1-3; D unclear. The CDR3 is made up of 14 amino acids. Germline V gives CDR1 SGHNT, CDR2 YYREEE (reference sequence). V was trimmed by 2 bases and J by 5 bases, leaving 11 bases between them. The CDR3 is CASSLARERNTIYF. CDR3 coding DNA: TGTGCCAGCAGCTTAGCCCGGGAGAGAAACACCATATATTTT.

The genes are TRBV14 and TRBJ2-5, with D uncertain. Matching the DNA end better, TRBJ2-7 makes the J call doubtful. Germline values: CDR1 SGHDN, CDR2 FVKESK. The CDR3 runs to 14 residues. CDR3 loop: CASSPLAYSSEQYF. The CDR3 DNA reads as TGTGCCAGCAGCCCTTTGGCTTATAGTTCCGAGCAGTACTTC.

This rearrangement joins TRBV28 to TRBJ1-2; 7 bases are a match to TRBD1. Losses at the gene ends were 4 bases for V and 4 bases for J; bases not matched to a gene: 9. The CDR3 sequence is 15 residues long. The V gene's germline CDR1 is MDHEN and CDR2 SYDVKM. The CDR3, as DNA: TGTGCCAGCAGTTATTCTGGAGACAGGGCCTATGGCTACACCTTC. Translation: CASSYSGDRAYGYTF.

This clone was observed a few times. This chain joins TRBV18 and TRBJ1-1; TRBD1 aligns across 7 bases. Germline V gene sequence: CDR1 KGHSH, CDR2 LQKENI. This CDR3 spans 13 amino acids. V shed 4 bases, J shed 8 bases, and the junction held 7 bases outside the gene matches. The CDR3 coding sequence is TGTGCCAGCTCACGGGGGACAGCCACGGAAGCTTTCTTT. Protein sequence: CASSRGTATEAFF.

This sequence joins TRBV15 and TRBJ2-6; tentative D call: TRBD1 (5 bases). CDR1 is LNHNV and CDR2 is YYDKDF in the germline V gene (reference sequence). Trimming stripped 5 bases from V and 4 bases from J, with 12 bases between. This CDR3 spans 15 amino acids. CDR3 coding DNA: TGTGCCACCAGCTTTGACAGATACGGGGCCAACGTCCTGACTTTC. Translated: CATSFDRYGANVLTF. The full variable domain, with the rest looked up from reference TRBV15 and TRBJ2-6, is DAMVIQNPRYQVTQFGKPVTLSCSQTLNHNVMYWYQQKSSQAPKLLFHYYDKDFNNEADTPDNFQSRRPNTSFCFLDIRSPGLGDTAMYLCATSFDRYGANVLTFGAGSRLTVL.

V gene TRBV14 combines with J gene TRBJ1-1; 7 bases agree with TRBD1. Losses at the gene ends were 4 bases for V and 8 bases for J; bases not matched to a gene: 7. Germline CDR1 is SGHDN and CDR2 is FVKESK. The CDR3 is 13 amino acids. In nucleotides, the CDR3 is TGTGCCAGCAGCCTCAGGGGGACAGAAGAAGCTTTCTTT. It specifies CASSLRGTEEAFF. The full variable domain, its missing parts supplied by reference TRBV14 and TRBJ1-1, is EAGVTQFPSHSVIEKGQTVTLRCDPISGHDNLYWYRRVMGKEIKFLLHFVKESKQDESGMPNNRFLAERTGGTYSTLKVQPAELEDSGVYFCASSLRGTEEAFFGQGTRLTVV.

This chain links TRBV19 with TRBJ1-2, with D hard to call. CDR1 LNHDA and CDR2 SQIVND come from the germline V gene (reference sequence). V lost 4 bases, J lost 7 bases, and 10 bases lay in between. This CDR3 spans 12 amino acids. The CDR3 sequence is CASSTLRGGYTF. The DNA of the CDR3 is TGTGCCAGTAGTACCCTGCGAGGTGGCTACACCTTC.

The genes are TRBV5-1 and TRBJ2-7; D is unclear. Trimming removed 4 bases at V and 5 bases at J, with 16 bases between. The CDR3 consists of 14 residues. Germline CDR1 is SGHRS and CDR2 is YFSETQ. The CDR3 region has the DNA TGCGCCAGCAGCCCCGGAACCCCCACCCACGAGCAGTACTTC. Its protein is CASSPGTPTHEQYF.

The chain recombines TRBV10-3 with TRBJ2-1; 9 bases line up with TRBD2. Germline V gene data show CDR1 as ENHRY and CDR2 as SYGVKD. The V gene end was trimmed by 1 base and the J gene end by 10 bases; junction bases not matched to a gene: 11. This CDR3 region has 16 residues. The CDR3, as DNA: TGTGCCATCAGTGAGTTTAGTAGCGGGAGCTCCGGAGAGCAGTTCTTC. Its translation is CAISEFSSGSSGEQFF.

The count of this clone is one. The J gene is TRBJ2-4, the V gene TRBV11-3, with 8 bases that match TRBD1. The CDR3 loop spans 16 amino acids. Trimming cost V 6 bases and J 0 bases; bases outside gene matches: 7. Per germline, CDR1 SGHNT and CDR2 YENEEA. The CDR3 sequence: CASSRGQGVAKNIQYF. The CDR3 nucleotides are TGTGCCAGCAGTCGTGGACAGGGAGTAGCCAAAAACATTCAGTACTTC. Full variable domain (missing parts from reference TRBV11-3 and TRBJ2-4): EAGVVQSPRYKIIEKKQPVAFWCNPISGHNTLYWYLQNLGQGPELLIRYENEEAVDDSQLPKDRFSAERLKGVDSTLKIQPAELGDSAVYLCASSRGQGVAKNIQYFGAGTRLSVL.

The V call is TRBV5-1, the J call TRBJ1-6, with TRBD1 as a possible D gene (5 bases). Trimming stripped 0 bases from V and 7 bases from J, with 14 bases between. Germline CDR1 is SGHRS and CDR2 is YFSETQ. The CDR3 is 16 amino acids. CDR3 DNA sequence: TGCGCCAGCAGCTTGGATTTCCCAGGGAGAAATTCACCCCTCCACTTT. Its protein is CASSLDFPGRNSPLHF.

The V and J genes are TRBV18 and TRBJ2-4; 10 nucleotides align to TRBD1. This CDR3 spans 13 amino acids. Germline V lookup: CDR1 KGHSH, CDR2 LQKENI. V was pared by 7 bases and J by 7 bases, with 4 bases of the junction left unmatched. The CDR3 DNA is TGTGCCAGCTTAAAGACAGGGGGCAACATTCAGTACTTC. Its protein is CASLKTGGNIQYF.

The J gene is TRBJ2-5, the V gene TRBV6-1, with D perhaps being TRBD1 or TRBD2 (5 bases each). Germline V lookup: CDR1 MNHNS, CDR2 SASEGT. The CDR3 runs 12 residues. Trimming stripped 8 bases from V and 4 bases from J, with 11 bases between. This CDR3 is CASEGISETQYF. CDR3 nucleotides: TGTGCCAGCGAGGGGATCTCAGAGACCCAGTACTTC.

This rearrangement joins TRBV7-3 to TRBJ2-4; tentatively, D is TRBD2 (5 bases). The germline V gene has CDR1 SGHTA and CDR2 FQGTGA. The ends were cut back, 6 bases at V and 0 bases at J, with 24 bases in the middle. The CDR3 is 19 amino acids. The CDR3 sequence: CASSRPGQAIGVAKNIQYF. The CDR3 region has the DNA TGTGCCAGCAGTCGACCGGGTCAAGCAATCGGGGTAGCCAAAAACATTCAGTACTTC.

The chain combines TRBV6-1 with TRBJ1-2; tentative D call: TRBD1 (6 bases). The CDR3 is made up of 11 amino acids. CDR1 is MNHNS and CDR2 is SASEGT in the germline V gene. V was cut by 5 bases and J by 6 bases, with 7 bases left in between. The CDR3 loop reads CASSQGNGYTF. The CDR3 region has the DNA TGTGCCAGCAGTCAGGGGAATGGCTACACCTTC.

The V gene is TRBV5-8, the J gene TRBJ2-2; D might be TRBD2 (6 bases). V was clipped by 4 bases and J by 0 bases, with 13 bases between them. Germline CDR1 reads SGHTS; CDR2 reads YDEGEE. CDR3 length: 16 amino acids. Here the CDR3 reads CASSPGTGPNTGELFF. In DNA, the CDR3 is TGTGCCAGCAGCCCCGGGACTGGACCGAACACCGGGGAGCTGTTTTTT.